This T cell receptor (beta chain) was captured by sequencing in a study of CD8 T cells in ankylosing spondylitis. Study-wide results and limits: There was reportedly significant enrichment of clones that were disease-linked in matched ankylosing spondylitis synovial fluid. Made up of under ten highly homologous variants, a TCR beta motif appeared characteristic of ankylosing spondylitis blood.

One entry per CDR3 protein, called by TCRdb with MiXCR from the 5' RACE reads. Found here are 300,000 to 400,000 distinct CDR3 sequences, more than 9% of them singletons; the top ten hold around 8.4%. Only a few counts were recorded for this clonotype. Its antigen remains unknown. This CDR3 comprises 13 residues. V lost 0 bases and J 9 bases, leaving 10 bases between the germline ends. Germline lookup yields CDR1 LNHNV and CDR2 YYDKDF (reference sequence). The specimen sequenced was blood, either unsorted or a sorted T cell fraction (not recorded which). The rearrangement links TRBV15 to TRBJ2-3, with D possibly being TRBD1 or TRBD2 (5 bases each). This receptor was identified in a female donor with ankylosing spondylitis or in good health (not recorded which). The CDR3 loop reads CATSRDGTETQYF. The CDR3 nucleotides are TGTGCCACCAGCAGAGATGGGACCGAGACGCAGTATTTT.